Below, 26 T cell receptor beta chains from the same sample are listed, as sequenced in a study of spatial heterogeneity in lung cancer. Stated time point: sample taken at primary tumor resection. No cells were sorted before sequencing. The whole RNA sequenced was extracted from tumor, nontumor lung or frozen PBMC. From the 5' RACE reads, TCRdb called clonotypes with MiXCR, one entry per CDR3 protein. The top ten hold about 12% of the sample, which has approximately 47,000 distinct CDR3 sequences, roughly 7.6% seen once. The material sequenced was PBMCs, taken at surgery. Receptors originate from a female donor with early-stage non-small cell lung cancer.

Comment on this clonotype: An end of the junction does not agree with germline; a read error may underlie this. The V and J genes are TRBV6-1 and TRBJ1-2, with D perhaps matching TRBD1 (6 bases). Germline-derived CDR1 and CDR2 are MNHNS and SASEGT. The CDR3 extends over 16 amino acids. This chain's CDR3 is CASSEGVAGAKYGYTF. In nucleotides, the CDR3 is TGTGCCAGCAGTGAAGGTGTGGCAGGGGCTAAGTATGGCTACACCTTC.

There are a few counts of this clonotype. The gene calls are TRBV6-7 and TRBJ2-3; no clear D gene. TRBV6-7 is placed among ORFs of uncertain function. The germline V and J ends were trimmed by 4 bases and 2 bases, with 10 bases remaining between them. This CDR3 region has 14 residues. CDR3 in DNA: TGTGCCAGCAGTTCATCGGCCAACACAGATACGCAGTATTTT. Protein product: CASSSSANTDTQYF.

This clonotype was seen repeatedly, ten times or more. The rearrangement uses TRBV10-3 and TRBJ2-7; tentative D call: TRBD1 (5 bases). Trimming pared 8 bases from V and 2 bases from J, leaving 16 bases between. This CDR3 contains 14 residues. Germline V gene lookup returns CDR1 ENHRY and CDR2 SYGVKD. In DNA form, the CDR3 reads TGTGCCATCGGCCTAGACAGTCGACCCTACGAGCAGTACTTC. Encoded protein: CAIGLDSRPYEQYF.

This sequence joins TRBV18 and TRBJ1-4; 8 nucleotides agree with TRBD1. This CDR3 is built from 17 residues. The germline CDR1 and CDR2 sequences are KGHSH and LQKENI. The trim removed 4 bases at V and 8 bases at J, leaving 15 bases unmatched. The CDR3 nucleotides are TGTGCCAGCTCACACCTCCCGGGACAGGCGGGCGGCGAAAAACTGTTTTTT. It specifies CASSHLPGQAGGEKLFF.

This clonotype came up many times. The V call is TRBV20-1, the J call TRBJ2-3; D is unclear. The CDR3 spans 10 residues. Trimming pared 6 bases from V and 12 bases from J, leaving 13 bases between. Germline CDR1 reads DFQATT; CDR2 reads SNEGSKA (reference sequence). CDR3 coding DNA: TGCAGTGCGCTCTACCCCGAACAGTATTTT. It yields the protein CSALYPEQYF.

This rearrangement joins TRBV5-1 to TRBJ2-3; 10 bases are shared with TRBD2. Trimming at V came to 6 bases and at J to 1 base, leaving 5 bases not matched to a gene. CDR1 and CDR2 (germline): SGHRS, YFSETQ. The CDR3 sequence is 15 residues long. The CDR3 region has the DNA TGCGCCAGCAACACCGGGACTAGCGGCACAGATACGCAGTATTTT. Translated, it gives CASNTGTSGTDTQYF.

A few counts support this clonotype. The V call is TRBV5-1, the J call TRBJ2-3, with D tentatively TRBD2 (6 bases). The CDR3 has 17 amino acids. V was trimmed by 0 bases and J by 2 bases, leaving 16 bases between them. The germline V gene has CDR1 SGHRS and CDR2 YFSETQ. The CDR3 region has the DNA TGCGCCAGCAGCTTGGATACAAGGAGGGTCTACACAGATACGCAGTATTTT. Its protein is CASSLDTRRVYTDTQYF. Full variable domain (missing parts from reference TRBV5-1 and TRBJ2-3): KAGVTQTPRYLIKTRGQQVTLSCSPISGHRSVSWYQQTPGQGLQFLFEYFSETQRNKGNFPGRFSGRQFSNSRSEMNVSTLELGDSALYLCASSLDTRRVYTDTQYFGPGTRLTVL.

This chain joins TRBV25-1 and TRBJ1-3; 7 bases are a match to TRBD1. The V gene's germline CDR1 is MGHDK and CDR2 SYGVNS. The CDR3 covers 15 residues. V was clipped by 0 bases and J by 3 bases; unmatched bases: 2. The chain's CDR3 is CASSEYDRVGNTIYF. In nucleotides, the CDR3 is TGTGCCAGCAGTGAATACGACAGGGTTGGAAACACCATATATTTT.

This sequence joins TRBV6-1 and TRBJ2-3, with D maybe TRBD2 (5 bases). Germline-derived CDR1 and CDR2 are MNHNS and SASEGT. This CDR3 contains 17 residues. V lost 8 bases and J lost 1, with 22 bases in between. The CDR3 protein is CASALASSAVGTDTQYF. As DNA, the CDR3 is TGTGCCAGCGCGCTAGCATCCTCGGCGGTAGGCACAGATACGCAGTATTTT.

The chain combines TRBV7-9 with TRBJ2-5, with no clear D. The germline V gene encodes CDR1 SEHNR and CDR2 FQNEAQ (reference sequence). V was pared by 5 bases and J by 5 bases, with 9 bases between. The CDR3 consists of 12 residues. Here the CDR3 reads CASSLSLETQYF. CDR3 bases: TGTGCCAGCAGCCTATCCTTGGAGACCCAGTACTTC.

This clonotype showed up just a few times. The V and J genes are TRBV5-4 and TRBJ1-4; TRBD1 might be the D (5 bases). Germline CDR1 is SGHNT and CDR2 is YYREEE (reference sequence). CDR3 size: 18 residues. V shed 5 bases and J shed 0 bases, with 20 bases lying between them. In DNA form, the CDR3 reads TGTGCCAGCAGTCACCGGGACCCTTATAGGGCAACTAATGAAAAACTGTTTTTT. Amino acid sequence: CASSHRDPYRATNEKLFF.

This clonotype showed up just a few times. The rearrangement links TRBV27 to TRBJ1-1; D is unclear. The CDR3 covers 13 residues. The V gene lost 4 bases and the J gene lost 0 bases, with 6 bases spanning the gap. The germline CDR1 and CDR2 sequences are MNHEY and SMNVEV (reference sequence). CDR3 DNA sequence: TGTGCCAGCAGTTCTGTGGTGAACACTGAAGCTTTCTTT. Protein sequence: CASSSVVNTEAFF.

With regard to this clonotype: This may arise from a read error, as a much more abundant clone is one base away. J is TRBJ2-1 and V is TRBV11-1; the D gene could be TRBD1 or TRBD2 (5 bases each). This CDR3 spans 14 amino acids. Germline assignment: CDR1 SGHAT and CDR2 FQDESV (reference sequence). The CDR3 sequence is CASTREKTYNEKFF. CDR3 in DNA: TGTGCCAGTACCAGGGAGAAGACCTACAATGAGAAGTTCTTC.

This chain joins TRBV2 and TRBJ2-1; the D is unclear. CDR3 length: 14 amino acids. V was shortened by 3 bases and J by 6 bases, with 12 bases between the two germline ends. Germline loops: CDR1 SNHLY, CDR2 FYNNEI. The chain's CDR3 is CASSDSLNRNEQFF. The CDR3 nucleotides read TGTGCCAGCAGTGACTCCCTCAATCGCAATGAGCAGTTCTTC.

The V and J genes are TRBV5-6 and TRBJ1-6; D unclear. In germline, CDR1 is SGHDT, CDR2 YYEEEE. CDR3 size: 12 residues. Between the trimmed V and J ends, which lost 4 bases and 13 bases, there was a span of 12 bases. The CDR3 protein is CASSRISLPLHF. CDR3 DNA: TGTGCCAGCAGCCGAATCAGTCTTCCCCTCCACTTT.

This clonotype came up a few times. The chain recombines TRBV9 with TRBJ2-2; a weak D match, TRBD1 (6 bases). The germline V gene has CDR1 SGDLS and CDR2 YYNGEE. This CDR3 has 16 residues. The V end lost 0 bases, the J end lost 4 bases, and 13 bases lay between the germline ends. CDR3 residues: CASSVDVDRTTGELFF. Here the CDR3 DNA reads TGTGCCAGCAGCGTAGATGTCGACAGGACCACCGGGGAGCTGTTTTTT.

The chain carries TRBV29-1 and TRBJ2-3; TRBD2 matches 11 bases. Germline loops: CDR1 SQVTM, CDR2 ANQGSEA. This CDR3 is 13 amino acids long. J was trimmed by 6 bases and V by 7 bases; bases with no gene match: 6. In DNA form, the CDR3 reads TGCAGCGCGACTAGCGGGGCTCAGGATACGCAGTATTTT. Protein sequence: CSATSGAQDTQYF.

This clonotype was seen only a few times. The J gene is TRBJ1-1, the V gene TRBV20-1; D not certain. The V end lost 5 bases, the J end lost 7 bases, and 14 bases lay between the germline ends. The germline V gene encodes CDR1 DFQATT and CDR2 SNEGSKA (reference sequence). There are 12 residues in the CDR3. In DNA form, the CDR3 reads TGCAGTGCTTCAAGATCCCAGCGTGAAGCTTTCTTT. Translation gives CSASRSQREAFF.

This clonotype came up a few times. The chain recombines TRBV12-3 or TRBV12-4 with TRBJ2-2, with 8 bases aligning to TRBD1. This CDR3 has 14 amino acids. Unmatched junction bases numbered 3, after V lost 2 bases and J lost 7 bases. CDR3 DNA: TGTGCCAGCAGTTTACGGACAGGGATCGGGGAGCTGTTTTTT. The encoded protein is CASSLRTGIGELFF.

The chain carries TRBV7-2 and TRBJ2-2; D gene unclear. Germline CDR1 SGHTA, CDR2 FQGNSA. Trimming removed 1 base at V and 7 bases at J, with 13 bases between. The CDR3 totals 15 residues. CDR3 sequence (DNA): TGTGCCAGCAGCTTAGATTCGTTCCGAGGCGGGGAGCTGTTTTTT. Its translation: CASSLDSFRGGELFF.

This clonotype has at least ten counts. The chain recombines TRBV4-3 with TRBJ2-5; TRBD2 matches at 7 bases. Losses at the gene ends were 1 base for V and 5 bases for J; bases not matched to a gene: 13. From germline, CDR1 is LGHNA and CDR2 YSLEER. The length of the CDR3 is 17 residues. CDR3 sequence: CASSQGVFGSGGETQYF. Written as DNA, the CDR3 is TGCGCCAGCAGCCAAGGGGTCTTCGGATCGGGGGGTGAGACCCAGTACTTC.

The chain links TRBV12-5 to TRBJ2-3; no reliable D call. Deletions cut 5 bases from V and 6 bases from J, with 9 bases between. Germline values: CDR1 LGHNT, CDR2 FRNRAP. The CDR3 contains 12 residues. The CDR3: CASGPGEDTQYF. The CDR3 bases are TGTGCTAGTGGTCCGGGCGAGGATACGCAGTATTTT. The full variable domain, its missing parts supplied by reference TRBV12-5 and TRBJ2-3, is DARVTQTPRHKVTEMGQEVTMRCQPILGHNTVFWYRQTMMQGLELLAYFRNRAPLDDSGMPKDRFSAEMPDATLATLKIQPSEPRDSAVYFCASGPGEDTQYFGPGTRLTVL.

V usage is TRBV9 and J usage is TRBJ2-5; D remains unclear. The V end lost 2 bases, the J end lost 4 bases, and 15 bases lay between the germline ends. The CDR3 spans 15 residues. CDR1 SGDLS and CDR2 YYNGEE come from the germline V gene. The CDR3 sequence is CASSVSRLLGETQYF. The CDR3 DNA follows: TGTGCCAGCAGCGTTTCTCGGCTTCTCGGAGAGACCCAGTACTTC.

The rearrangement uses TRBV7-3 and TRBJ2-6; D is uncertain. V lost 3 bases and J lost 0, with 3 bases in between. Germline V gives CDR1 SGHTA, CDR2 FQGTGA. The CDR3 is 14 amino acids. CDR3 nucleotide sequence: TGTGCCAGCAGCTTGGTCTCTGGGGCCAACGTCCTGACTTTC. Its translation: CASSLVSGANVLTF. The full variable domain, with the rest looked up from reference TRBV7-3 and TRBJ2-6, is GAGVSQTPSNKVTEKGKYVELRCDPISGHTALYWYRQSLGQGPEFLIYFQGTGAADDSGLPNDRFFAVRPEGSVSTLKIQRTERGDSAVYLCASSLVSGANVLTFGAGSRLTVL.

This clonotype was seen at least ten times. The V gene is TRBV23-1, the J gene TRBJ1-5, with D unresolved. TRBV23-1 is an ORF for which the function is uncertain. Trimming removed 2 bases from V and 6 bases from J, with 14 bases in between. The CDR3 consists of 15 residues. The CDR3 sequence: CASSQTTVPTQPQHF. The CDR3 DNA reads as TGCGCCAGCAGTCAAACTACGGTACCCACTCAGCCCCAGCATTTT.

This clonotype showed up many times. V is TRBV20-1 and J is TRBJ2-3; maybe TRBD2 (6 bases). The germline CDR1 and CDR2 sequences are DFQATT and SNEGSKA (reference sequence). The CDR3 has 13 residues. The V end was cut by 3 bases, the J end by 0 bases, with 7 bases between. The DNA of the CDR3 is TGCAGTGCTAGCGGGACTAGCACAGATACGCAGTATTTT. This sequence encodes CSASGTSTDTQYF.